This is a list of T cell receptor beta chains from one sample in a study of blood T cell repertoires in COVID-19. Assay used: immunoSEQ multiplex PCR; TCRdb lists only in-frame clones, some missing. The table includes under 150,000 clones, over 75% detected once. Sequencing was carried out using peripheral blood. The origin of the receptors is a middle-aged man with active or convalescent COVID-19. CDR3s include the opening cysteine and the closing phenylalanine or tryptophan. The order of the fields is V gene, J gene, clone size, D gene, CDR3 DNA, CDR3 protein. The D gene is left open where the match is weak. Only some rows state a clone size, as once, few, many or a class for expanded clones.

TRBV16,TRBJ1-1,.,.,TGTGCCAGCAGCCGTATGAGCGGATCGAACACTGAAGCTTTCTTT,CASSRMSGSNTEAFF
TRBV19,TRBJ1-1,.,.,TGTGCCAGTAGTATAGTAAGCGGACGCGGCACTGAAGCTTTCTTT,CASSIVSGRGTEAFF
TRBV5-6,TRBJ2-5,.,.,TGTGCCAGCAGCAATCACAGGGAGACCCAGTACTTC,CASSNHRETQYF
TRBV9,TRBJ1-1,few,TRBD1,TGTGCCAGCAGCTGGGACAGTAGAGGTACTGAAGCTTTCTTT,CASSWDSRGTEAFF
TRBV30,TRBJ1-2,.,.,TGTGCCTGGAGTGCCGGGGGCTATGGCTACACCTTC,CAWSAGGYGYTF
TRBV7-2,TRBJ2-5,.,.,TGTGCCAGCAGCTCACAAGAGACCCAGTACTTC,CASSSQETQYF
TRBV6-1,TRBJ2-2,.,.,TGTGCCAGCAGTGAATCCGACAGGTTCACCGGGGAGCTGTTTTTT,CASSESDRFTGELFF
TRBV29-1,TRBJ1-5,.,.,TGCAGCGTTGGTGGGGGGGTCGGGAATCAGCCCCAGCATTTT,CSVGGGVGNQPQHF
TRBV7-2,TRBJ1-6,.,TRBD1,TGTGCCAGCAGCTTAGACGGACAGGGGGCCAGGAATTCACCCCTCCACTTT,CASSLDGQGARNSPLHF
TRBV2,TRBJ2-1,.,TRBD1,TGTGCCAGCACCGTGGGACAGAATGAGCAGTTCTTC,CASTVGQNEQFF
TRBV3-1/TRBV3-2,TRBJ1-6,few,.,TGTGCCAGCAGCGCCAAGACCACTGGGGGGAAGAATTCACCCCTCCACTTT,CASSAKTTGGKNSPLHF
TRBV10-3,TRBJ2-6,.,TRBD2,TGTGCCATCAGCGGACTAGCAAATGGGGCCAACGTCCTGACTTTC,CAISGLANGANVLTF
TRBV6-5,TRBJ2-7,once,.,TGTGCCAGCAGTTACTCCTACCGGGAATCTTACGAGCAGTACTTC,CASSYSYRESYEQYF
TRBV21-1,TRBJ2-1,.,.,TGTGCCAGCAGGACCGGACAGGGGTCGGGGAATGAGCAGTTCTTC,CASRTGQGSGNEQFF
TRBV7-6,TRBJ2-1,.,.,TGTGCCAGCAGCCAGTCGGGCAATGAGCAGTTCTTC,CASSQSGNEQFF
TRBV30,TRBJ1-4,many,.,TGTGCCTGGAGTCCTCAGGGTTGGAATGAAAAACTGTTTTTT,CAWSPQGWNEKLFF
TRBV24-1,TRBJ2-1,.,TRBD1,TGTGCCACCAGTGAATCTCGGACAGGAGAGCAGTTCTTC,CATSESRTGEQFF
TRBV11-2,TRBJ2-7,.,.,TGTGCCAGCAGCTTAGACCTCTCGGGCGAGCAGTACTTC,CASSLDLSGEQYF
TRBV7-2,TRBJ2-2,.,.,TGTGCCAGCAGCTTAGACGGACAGAGTACCGGGGAGCTGTTTTTT,CASSLDGQSTGELFF
TRBV6-1,TRBJ1-2,.,TRBD1,TGTGCCAGCAGTGATTCGACAGGGGGGTCCTATGGCTACACCTTC,CASSDSTGGSYGYTF
TRBV6-5,TRBJ2-3,.,.,TGTGCCAGCAGTCCCTTGATGAGCGGCACAGATACGCAGTATTTT,CASSPLMSGTDTQYF
TRBV4-1,TRBJ2-1,few,.,TGCGCCAGCAGCCAGGAGCTCCGGGGGTTGGATGAGCAGTTCTTC,CASSQELRGLDEQFF
TRBV6-2/TRBV6-3,TRBJ2-5,.,.,TGTGCCAGCAGTTCGCAGGCACTGGGCAAAGAGACCCAGTACTTC,CASSSQALGKETQYF
TRBV3-1/TRBV3-2,TRBJ1-2,.,TRBD1,TGTGCCAGCAGCCGTGACAGGGGGGGTGGCTACACCTTC,CASSRDRGGGYTF
TRBV29-1,TRBJ2-2,.,TRBD1,TGCAGCATGACAGGGGGGAACACCGGGGAGCTGTTTTTT,CSMTGGNTGELFF
TRBV7-2,TRBJ1-1,.,.,TGTGCCAGCAGCGAGTTCGACAGGCCACCTGAAGCTTTCTTT,CASSEFDRPPEAFF
TRBV3-1/TRBV3-2,TRBJ2-7,.,TRBD2,TGTGCCAGCAGTCCCGGGACTAGCGGGGGGCCGACCTACGAGCAGTACTTC,CASSPGTSGGPTYEQYF
TRBV7-3,TRBJ2-2,few,.,TGTGCCAGCAGCCCGCCAGGGCCCGGGGAGCTGTTTTTT,CASSPPGPGELFF
TRBV14,TRBJ2-1,.,TRBD2,TGTGCCAGCAGCCAGACTAGCGGGGGGGCGTTTGAGCAGTTCTTC,CASSQTSGGAFEQFF
TRBV2,TRBJ1-2,.,.,TGTGCCAGCAGTGTGACAGGACAACATGGCTACACCTTC,CASSVTGQHGYTF
TRBV19,TRBJ1-1,.,TRBD1,TGTGCCAGTAGTATGACAGGGAAAACGAACACTGAAGCTTTCTTT,CASSMTGKTNTEAFF
TRBV15,TRBJ2-7,.,TRBD2,TGTGCCACCAGCTCTAGACTAGCGGGGTCATACGAGCAGTACTTC,CATSSRLAGSYEQYF
TRBV6-2/TRBV6-3,TRBJ2-7,.,.,TGTGCCAGCAGTTCTCCGGTTAGCGCGGTTTACGAGCAGTACTTC,CASSSPVSAVYEQYF
TRBV10-3,TRBJ2-2,.,TRBD1,TGTGCCATCCGATGGCAGGGGGACACCGGGGAGCTGTTTTTT,CAIRWQGDTGELFF
TRBV6-5,TRBJ1-5,.,TRBD1,TGTGCCAGCAGGCGGGACAGCCTTCAGCCCCAGCATTTT,CASRRDSLQPQHF
TRBV2,TRBJ1-2,.,TRBD1,TGTGCCAGCAGGACAGGGATGAGGGACGGCTACACCTTC,CASRTGMRDGYTF
TRBV6-2/TRBV6-3,TRBJ2-7,.,.,TGTGCCAGCAGTTCCGCCTCGGGGGAGTCCTACGAGCAGTACTTC,CASSSASGESYEQYF
TRBV30,TRBJ1-6,.,TRBD1,TGTGCCTGGAGGGGACAGGGGACCTATAATTCACCCCTCCACTTT,CAWRGQGTYNSPLHF
TRBV7-2,TRBJ2-2,once,.,TGTGCCAGCAGCTACGAAAGAGGGACCGGGGAGCTGTTTTTT,CASSYERGTGELFF
TRBV9,TRBJ1-2,.,.,TGTGCCAGCAGCGTAGTGGCGAACGGGGGTGGCTACACCTTC,CASSVVANGGGYTF
TRBV19,TRBJ1-5,.,.,TGTGCCAGTAGTATAGGTCAGTCTAGCAATCAGCCCCAGCATTTT,CASSIGQSSNQPQHF
TRBV18,TRBJ2-7,.,TRBD2,TGTGCCAGCTCACCAGGGAGCCCTTTGGGGGGGGAGCAGTACTTC,CASSPGSPLGGEQYF
TRBV3-1/TRBV3-2,TRBJ1-4,.,.,TGTGCCAGCAGCCAAGATTTCGGCAGGGTCGCAAGTGAAAAACTGTTTTTT,CASSQDFGRVASEKLFF
TRBV9,TRBJ1-1,.,.,TGTGCCAGCAGCGTAGGCAACGGGGGCACTGAAGCTTTCTTT,CASSVGNGGTEAFF
TRBV7-9,TRBJ1-1,few,.,TGTGCCAGCAGCTTAGGAGGGACATCGAAGAACACTGAAGCTTTCTTT,CASSLGGTSKNTEAFF
TRBV3-1/TRBV3-2,TRBJ1-2,.,.,TGTGCCAGCAGCCAAGATACGGACAGCAGAACCTATGGCTACACCTTC,CASSQDTDSRTYGYTF
TRBV7-2,TRBJ2-5,.,.,TGTGCCAGCAGCTCGAGCGAGACCCAGTACTTC,CASSSSETQYF
TRBV4-3,TRBJ1-2,.,.,TGCGCCAGCAGCCAAGATCTAAGGACAGATTATGGCTACACCTTC,CASSQDLRTDYGYTF
TRBV10-3,TRBJ2-1,.,TRBD2,TGTGCCATCAGTGGACTAGCGGGGGTCGGCAATGAGCAGTTCTTC,CAISGLAGVGNEQFF
TRBV4-2,TRBJ1-3,.,TRBD1,TGTGCCAGCAGGTCGTCAGGGGGCGAGGGAAACACCATATATTTT,CASRSSGGEGNTIYF
TRBV3-1/TRBV3-2,TRBJ2-1,.,.,TGTGCCAGCAGCCAATCAGGGCCCAGACGCTCCTACAATGAGCAGTTCTTC,CASSQSGPRRSYNEQFF
TRBV5-8,TRBJ2-1,once,.,TGTGCCAGCAGTACCAGGGGAGCCTACAATGAGCAGTTCTTC,CASSTRGAYNEQFF
TRBV19,TRBJ2-1,few,TRBD1,TGTGCCAGTAGTGGCCGGGACAGGGGTGTGAATGAGCAGTTCTTC,CASSGRDRGVNEQFF